This T cell receptor (beta chain) came from a study of T-cell reconstitution after alpha-beta-depleted transplantation in children. General study results and limits: T cells produced anew were the main source of T-cell counts and diversity one year after transplant. There were reportedly several hundred expanded graft clones from which alpha-beta T cells came about two months after transplant. Some patients showed high day-60 TCRbeta diversity, which derived from surviving recipient T cells and thymic progenitors.

This clonotype occurred a few times. Its antigen remains unknown. Unique molecular identifiers tagged the TCRbeta library. TCRdb re-called the PCR reads with MiXCR, one entry per CDR3 protein. The sample comprises about 600,000 distinct CDR3 sequences, 13% of which are singletons, and about 2% rests with the top ten. Per the germline V gene, CDR1 is KGHDR and CDR2 is SFDVKD. V shed 5 bases, J shed 5 bases, and the junction held 11 bases outside the gene matches. This CDR3 spans 15 amino acids. Sequencing used PBMCs, mostly from graft donor cells, obtained 360 days after TCRalphabeta/CD19-depleted stem cell transplant. The clonotype comes from a male patient between 10 and 17 years old who had a stem cell transplant for acute myeloid leukemia, so the T cells may come from the graft donor. The V gene is TRBV24-1, the J gene TRBJ2-7; 7 positions agree with TRBD2. The CDR3 sequence: CATSGDGGSFHEQYF. CDR3 DNA: TGTGCCACCAGTGGCGACGGGGGGTCGTTCCACGAGCAGTACTTC.